These 29 T cell receptor beta chains share one sample of origin, sequenced in a study of neurological immune-mediated disorders. Indicated time point: longitudinal time-point 3. TCRdb independently ran MiXCR on the 5' RACE reads; one entry per CDR3 protein. The data contain roughly 42,000 distinct CDR3 sequences, approximately 15% of them seen just once; the ten biggest clones take up roughly 10%. The sample was PBMCs. These receptors all come from a man aged 25 to 40 in good health.

This clonotype has at least ten counts. The rearrangement joins TRBV5-1 to TRBJ2-2; 8 nucleotides line up with TRBD1. V lost 1 base and J lost 6; bases outside the gene matches: 11. The CDR3 totals 17 residues. Germline V gives CDR1 SGHRS, CDR2 YFSETQ. CDR3 protein: CASSLQAGTGFPGELFF. The CDR3 nucleotides are TGCGCCAGCAGCTTGCAGGCCGGGACAGGATTTCCCGGGGAGCTGTTTTTT.

This clonotype has at least ten counts. This rearrangement joins TRBV7-9 to TRBJ1-1, with unresolved D. CDR3 length equals 11 residues. Trimming pared 9 bases from V and 6 bases from J, leaving 11 bases between. Per germline, CDR1 SEHNR and CDR2 FQNEAQ (reference sequence). The CDR3 DNA follows: TGTGCCAGGGGCCCCGGAGCTGAAGCTTTCTTT. Protein sequence: CARGPGAEAFF.

This clonotype is labeled as medium-sized. This rearrangement joins TRBV6-2 or TRBV6-3 to TRBJ2-1; 9 bases map to TRBD1. The V gene's germline CDR1 is MNHEY and CDR2 SVGEGT. Trimming took 5 bases from V and 6 from J; bases not matched to a gene: 5. This CDR3 is built from 14 residues. The CDR3 nucleotides are TGTGCCAGCAGTCTGACAGGGGGATTCAATGAGCAGTTCTTC. It is translated as CASSLTGGFNEQFF.

As regards this clonotype: A much larger clone sits a single nucleotide away, making a read error possible. This chain joins TRBV30 and TRBJ2-2; 9 bases fit TRBD1. Germline CDR1 reads GTSNPN; CDR2 reads SVGIG (reference sequence). The CDR3 consists of 13 residues. The CDR3 sequence is CASPGQGIGERFF. The CDR3 bases are TGTGCCAGTCCTGGACAGGGGATCGGGGAGCGGTTTTTT.

There are many counts of this clonotype. The genes are TRBV7-2 and TRBJ1-3; D gene uncertain. CDR1 SGHTA and CDR2 FQGNSA come from the germline V gene. The CDR3 totals 13 residues. The V end lost 5 bases, the J end lost 4 bases, and 9 bases lay between the germline ends. CDR3 sequence: CASSLGGGNTIYF. DNA for the CDR3: TGTGCCAGCAGCCTTGGTGGGGGAAACACCATATATTTT.

This clonotype has a count of ten or more. The chain carries TRBV18 and TRBJ2-3; D unclear. Trimming took off 3 bases at V and 4 bases at J, with 8 bases between the two ends. Germline values: CDR1 KGHSH, CDR2 LQKENI. The CDR3 has 13 amino acids. The CDR3 coding sequence is TGTGCCAGCTCACCTTCACGCTCAGATACGCAGTATTTT. It yields the protein CASSPSRSDTQYF. The full variable domain, rest sourced from reference TRBV18 and TRBJ2-3, is NAGVMQNPRHLVRRRGQEARLRCSPMKGHSHVYWYRQLPEEGLKFMVYLQKENIIDESGMPKERFSAEFPKEGPSILRIQQVVRGDSAAYFCASSPSRSDTQYFGPGTRLTVL.

About this clonotype: At one end, the junction sequence differs from germline, possibly due to a read error. The chain recombines TRBV5-1 with TRBJ2-1; 8 positions match TRBD2. Looked up from germline, CDR1 is SGHRS and CDR2 is YFSETQ. The CDR3 covers 14 residues. CDR3 amino acids: CASSSGGASHEQFF. The CDR3 DNA reads TGTGCCAGCAGCTCGGGGGGGGCTTCCCATGAGCAGTTCTTC.

This clonotype was found many times. The rearrangement links TRBV6-4 to TRBJ2-1, with TRBD2 identical over 12 bases. With V trimmed by 3 bases and J by 7 bases, 1 base remained unmatched. The length of the CDR3 is 14 residues. CDR1 MRHNA and CDR2 SNTAGT come from the germline V gene. The CDR3 nucleotides read TGTGCCAGCAGTGAGGGGACTAGCGGGAATGAGCAGTTCTTC. This codes for CASSEGTSGNEQFF.

This clonotype was picked up many times. The J gene is TRBJ2-7, the V gene TRBV30; no definite D call. Germline CDR1 reads GTSNPN; CDR2 reads SVGIG (reference sequence). V lost 7 bases to trimming and J lost 7 bases, with 11 bases between them. The CDR3 runs to 10 residues. The CDR3 coding sequence is TGTGCCTCCGGTATCCTGGAGCAGTACTTC. It is translated as CASGILEQYF.

This clonotype was observed many times. J is TRBJ2-1 and V is TRBV28, with 7 positions matching TRBD1. Germline CDR1 reads MDHEN; CDR2 reads SYDVKM. CDR3 length: 15 residues. After removal of 7 bases from V and 3 bases from J, the junction contained 9 bases not matched to a gene. CDR3 amino acids: CASTPGTALYNEQFF. The CDR3 DNA reads as TGTGCCAGCACCCCCGGGACAGCACTCTACAATGAGCAGTTCTTC.

This clonotype was found many times. V is TRBV7-2 and J is TRBJ2-5; D might be TRBD1 (5 bases). Germline loops: CDR1 SGHTA, CDR2 FQGNSA. The CDR3 is made up of 12 amino acids. Trimming cost V 1 base and J 9 bases, with 9 bases left between them. The CDR3 DNA follows: TGTGCCAGCAGCTTAGTCTGGGGCGCCCAGTACTTC. Amino acids: CASSLVWGAQYF.

This clonotype was seen repeatedly, ten times or more. The chain is built from TRBV12-3 or TRBV12-4 and TRBJ2-7; perhaps D is TRBD1 or TRBD2 (5 bases each). The V gene lost 2 bases and the J gene lost 2 bases, with 7 bases spanning the gap. There are 13 residues in the CDR3. This CDR3 reads CASSLQGPYEQYF. The DNA for the CDR3 is TGTGCCAGCAGTTTACAGGGACCCTACGAGCAGTACTTC.

This clonotype was seen only a few times. The chain is built from TRBV6-6 and TRBJ2-1; 10 bases are shared with TRBD2. There are 23 residues in the CDR3. Germline assignment: CDR1 MNHNY and CDR2 SVGAGI (reference sequence). The V gene end was trimmed by 7 bases and the J gene end by 0 bases; junction bases not matched to a gene: 27. The CDR3 loop is CASTPEGASGSIPFFSSYNEQFF. CDR3 in DNA: TGTGCCAGCACACCAGAAGGGGCTAGCGGGAGTATCCCCTTTTTTAGCTCCTACAATGAGCAGTTCTTC.

Details on this clonotype: The limits of the CDR3 on the DNA are not certain, so only TCRdb's listed CDR3 is given. The chain uses TRBV5-1 and TRBJ2-7; the table's D call, TRBD2, has no DNA check behind it. The CDR3 is 21 residues long, ends included. CDR1 is SGHRS and CDR2 is YFSETQ in the germline V gene. CDR3 protein: CASSFYICSAGGGGLSYEQYF.

The genes are TRBV7-3 and TRBJ2-5; TRBD2 matches 7 bases. Germline-derived CDR1 and CDR2 are SGHTA and FQGTGA. J lost 4 bases, V lost 2 bases, and 4 bases had no gene match. The CDR3 runs to 14 residues. CDR3 DNA sequence: TGTGCCAGCAGCTTAGCGAGCGGGACAGAGACCCAGTACTTC. This translates into CASSLASGTETQYF. Full variable domain (outside the CDR3, taken from reference TRBV7-3 and TRBJ2-5): GAGVSQTPSNKVTEKGKYVELRCDPISGHTALYWYRQSLGQGPEFLIYFQGTGAADDSGLPNDRFFAVRPEGSVSTLKIQRTERGDSAVYLCASSLASGTETQYFGPGTRLLVL.

In its sample, this clonotype was seen many times. The chain is built from TRBV7-9 and TRBJ1-2; D possibly corresponds to TRBD1 (5 bases). This CDR3 has 15 amino acids. Germline CDR1 and CDR2: SEHNR and FQNEAQ (reference sequence). Trimming cost V 5 bases and J 1 base, with 14 bases left between them. This CDR3 reads CASSVGTELNYGYTF. In DNA, the CDR3 is TGTGCCAGCAGCGTGGGGACGGAACTTAACTATGGCTACACCTTC.

At least ten counts were recorded for this clonotype. CDR3 nucleotides: TGTGCCACCAGCAGGGCAGGAGCGGTAGTTAGCACAGATACGCAGTATTTT. As protein: CATSRAGAVVSTDTQYF. The chain employs TRBV15 and TRBJ2-3, with D possibly being TRBD2 (5 bases). CDR3 length: 17 amino acids. Germline loops: CDR1 LNHNV, CDR2 YYDKDF (reference sequence). V was shortened by 3 bases and J by 0 bases, with 16 bases between the two germline ends.

At least ten counts were recorded for this clonotype. The DNA of the CDR3 is TGCGCCAGCAGCTTGGACGCCGGCGGAGCCTACGAGCAGTACTTC. It codes for CASSLDAGGAYEQYF. This chain joins TRBV5-1 and TRBJ2-7; D gene ambiguous. CDR1 is SGHRS and CDR2 is YFSETQ in the germline V gene. V dropped 0 bases and J dropped 2 bases, with 12 bases sitting between them. The CDR3 has 15 residues.

There are many counts of this clonotype. The chain couples TRBV5-1 to TRBJ2-7; D ambiguous. CDR1 is SGHRS, CDR2 YFSETQ, per germline. The CDR3 covers 14 residues. V lost 0 bases and J 5 bases, leaving 12 bases between the germline ends. CDR3 sequence (DNA): TGCGCCAGCAGCTTGGCCAGGTCTTCTGACGAGCAGTACTTC. Encoded protein: CASSLARSSDEQYF.

This clonotype was counted at least ten times. The chain employs TRBV28 and TRBJ2-3; D may be TRBD1 (6 bases). The CDR3 is made up of 15 amino acids. The V gene's germline CDR1 is MDHEN and CDR2 SYDVKM. V dropped 3 bases and J dropped 4 bases, with 14 bases sitting between them. CDR3 coding DNA: TGTGCCAGCAGTTTCCAGGGGCCTGGGTCAGATACGCAGTATTTT. Its protein is CASSFQGPGSDTQYF.

Many counts were recorded for this clonotype. The genes are TRBV15 and TRBJ2-7, with D perhaps matching TRBD2 (5 bases). V was shortened by 5 bases and J by 2 bases, with 13 bases between the two germline ends. This CDR3 comprises 14 residues. Germline V gives CDR1 LNHNV, CDR2 YYDKDF (reference sequence). CDR3 region: CATSLRGNTYEQYF. The CDR3 region has the DNA TGTGCCACCAGCCTTAGAGGGAACACCTACGAGCAGTACTTC.

This clonotype was counted many times. The CDR3 reads CASRPVPLGTDTQYF. The DNA for the CDR3 is TGCGCCAGCAGACCCGTGCCACTAGGAACAGATACGCAGTATTTT. V is TRBV5-1 and J is TRBJ2-3, with D tentatively TRBD2 (5 bases). CDR3 length: 15 residues. The V gene's germline CDR1 is SGHRS and CDR2 YFSETQ. Deletions cut 5 bases from V and 3 bases from J, with 16 bases between. The complete variable domain, with remaining parts taken from reference TRBV5-1 and TRBJ2-3, reads KAGVTQTPRYLIKTRGQQVTLSCSPISGHRSVSWYQQTPGQGLQFLFEYFSETQRNKGNFPGRFSGRQFSNSRSEMNVSTLELGDSALYLCASRPVPLGTDTQYFGPGTRLTVL.

This clonotype has at least ten counts. This chain joins TRBV20-1 and TRBJ2-1, with D possibly TRBD2 on 6 matching bases. Trimming removed 3 bases from V and 9 bases from J, with 21 bases in between. The CDR3 is 15 amino acids. Looked up from germline, CDR1 is DFQATT and CDR2 is SNEGSKA (reference sequence). The CDR3 DNA follows: TGCAGTGCTAGCCCCTTTTGGGCTAGCGTGGGTGAGCAGTTCTTC. Protein: CSASPFWASVGEQFF.

This clonotype was recorded at least ten times. The genes are TRBV18 and TRBJ1-3, with 10 bases aligning to TRBD1. The CDR3 runs 15 residues. With V trimmed by 3 bases and J by 2 bases, 1 base remained unmatched. Germline CDR1 KGHSH, CDR2 LQKENI. This CDR3 is CASSPGQGAGNTIYF. CDR3 coding DNA: TGTGCCAGCTCACCCGGACAGGGGGCTGGAAACACCATATATTTT. Filled out from reference TRBV18 and TRBJ1-3, the complete variable domain reads NAGVMQNPRHLVRRRGQEARLRCSPMKGHSHVYWYRQLPEEGLKFMVYLQKENIIDESGMPKERFSAEFPKEGPSILRIQQVVRGDSAAYFCASSPGQGAGNTIYFGEGSWLTVV.

There are many counts of this clonotype. This rearrangement joins TRBV28 to TRBJ2-1; TRBD1 agrees at 7 bases. Germline V gives CDR1 MDHEN, CDR2 SYDVKM. This CDR3 comprises 15 residues. With V trimmed by 6 bases and J by 2 bases, 7 bases remained unmatched. The CDR3 sequence is CASSHDRVPYNEQFF. CDR3 DNA sequence: TGTGCCAGCAGCCATGACAGGGTCCCCTACAATGAGCAGTTCTTC.

This clonotype was counted at least ten times. This chain connects TRBV29-1 to TRBJ1-1; the match to TRBD1 covers 9 bases. V trimming: 6 bases; J trimming: 1 base; junction bases outside the gene matches: 3. This CDR3 spans 13 amino acids. Germline V gene lookup returns CDR1 SQVTM and CDR2 ANQGSEA. CDR3 region: CSVDRGTNTEAFF. CDR3 nucleotides: TGCAGCGTGGACAGGGGAACGAACACTGAAGCTTTCTTT.

This clonotype was counted ten times or more. The J gene is TRBJ1-2, the V gene TRBV20-1, with 7 nucleotides matching TRBD1. The CDR3 is 13 amino acids. J gave up 1 base and V 6 bases, and 5 bases lay outside the gene matches. The germline gives CDR1 DFQATT, CDR2 SNEGSKA (reference sequence). CDR3 protein: CSAEDRVNYGYTF. The CDR3 nucleotides are TGCAGTGCCGAAGACAGGGTTAACTATGGCTACACCTTC.

The sample holds many counts of this clonotype. The chain couples TRBV30 to TRBJ2-5, with a weak D call TRBD2 (5 bases). V gave up 2 bases and J gave up 10 bases, with 11 bases separating them. The CDR3 spans 11 residues. The germline gives CDR1 GTSNPN, CDR2 SVGIG (reference sequence). The CDR3 DNA reads TGTGCCTGGAGTAGTGCCCGGGACCAGTACTTC. This translates into CAWSSARDQYF.

Comment on this clonotype: One end of the junction fails to match germline, which may point to a read error. This chain connects TRBV28 to TRBJ2-2; D tentatively reads TRBD1 or TRBD2 (5 bases each). The CDR3 has 16 residues. Germline V CDR1 and CDR2: MDHEN, SYDVKM. CDR3 DNA: TGTGCCAGCAGTTTTCTAGACGGCCATATGAACGGGGACCTGTTTTTT. Residues: CASSFLDGHMNGDLFF.